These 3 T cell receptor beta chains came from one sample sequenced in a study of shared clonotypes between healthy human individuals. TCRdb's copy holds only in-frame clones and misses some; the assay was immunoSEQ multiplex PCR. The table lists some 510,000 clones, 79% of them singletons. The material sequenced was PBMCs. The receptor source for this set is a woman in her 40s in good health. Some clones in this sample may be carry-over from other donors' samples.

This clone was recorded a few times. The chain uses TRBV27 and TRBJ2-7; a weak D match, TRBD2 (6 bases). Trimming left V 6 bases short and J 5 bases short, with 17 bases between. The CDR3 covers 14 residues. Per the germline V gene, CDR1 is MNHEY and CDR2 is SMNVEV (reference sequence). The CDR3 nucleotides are TGTGCCAGCAGGCGTACTAGCCCTAGGGACGAGCAGTACTTC. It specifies CASRRTSPRDEQYF.

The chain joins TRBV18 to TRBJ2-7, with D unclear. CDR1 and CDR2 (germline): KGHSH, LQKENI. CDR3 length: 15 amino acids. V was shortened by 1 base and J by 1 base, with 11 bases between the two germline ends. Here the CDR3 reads CASSPLGYQSYEQYF. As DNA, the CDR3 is TGTGCCAGCTCACCACTGGGGTACCAATCCTACGAGCAGTACTTC.

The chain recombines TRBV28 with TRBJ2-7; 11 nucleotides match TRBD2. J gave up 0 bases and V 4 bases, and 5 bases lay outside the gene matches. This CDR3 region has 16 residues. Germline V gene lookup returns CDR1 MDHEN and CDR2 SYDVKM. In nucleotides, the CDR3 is TGTGCCAGCAGTTCTGGACTAGCGGGTTTCTCCTACGAGCAGTACTTC. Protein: CASSSGLAGFSYEQYF.